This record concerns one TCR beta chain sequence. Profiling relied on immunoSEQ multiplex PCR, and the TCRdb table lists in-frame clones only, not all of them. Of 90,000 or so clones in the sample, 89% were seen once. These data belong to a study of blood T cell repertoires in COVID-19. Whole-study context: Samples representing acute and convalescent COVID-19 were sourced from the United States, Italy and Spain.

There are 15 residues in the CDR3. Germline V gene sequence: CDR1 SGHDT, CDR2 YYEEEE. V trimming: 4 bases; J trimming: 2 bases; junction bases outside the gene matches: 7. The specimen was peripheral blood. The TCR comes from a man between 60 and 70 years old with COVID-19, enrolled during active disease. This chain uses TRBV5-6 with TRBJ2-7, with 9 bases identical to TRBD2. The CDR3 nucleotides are TGTGCCAGCAGCGGATACTTAGCGGGAGCCTACGAGCAGTACTTC. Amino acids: CASSGYLAGAYEQYF.